The sequence of this TCR beta chain was determined in a study of T-cell memory formation after mild COVID-19. Overall study findings and caveats: The authors did not confirm SARS-CoV-2 specificity of second-wave clones peaking day 37. Pre-infection memory already had some responding clones, implying cross-reactive memory joined. Clones that contracted clustered mainly in CM and EM if CD4+ and in EMRA if CD8+. Day 15 to 85 contractors were CD4/CD8 balanced; later expanders leaned CD4+.

To note about this clonotype: Its target is unknown.

The CDR3 has 16 amino acids. Germline lookup yields CDR1 SGHVS and CDR2 FQNEAQ. Trimming removed 0 bases from V and 3 bases from J; junction bases left unmatched: 2. TCRdb reprocessed the 5' RACE reads via MiXCR and lists one record per CDR3 protein. The sample has fewer than 600,000 distinct CDR3 sequences, roughly 22% seen once. Material: PBMCs or a T cell subset sorted from them (not recorded which). The TCR originated in an adult woman who had mild COVID-19 (a few samples of this study predate the infection). Cell type and time point are not known. The chain has TRBV7-8 and TRBJ2-2; TRBD2 agrees at 9 bases. The CDR3 here is CASSLAGTSYTGELFF. The CDR3 DNA reads as TGTGCCAGCAGCTTAGCGGGGACTAGCTACACCGGGGAGCTGTTTTTT.